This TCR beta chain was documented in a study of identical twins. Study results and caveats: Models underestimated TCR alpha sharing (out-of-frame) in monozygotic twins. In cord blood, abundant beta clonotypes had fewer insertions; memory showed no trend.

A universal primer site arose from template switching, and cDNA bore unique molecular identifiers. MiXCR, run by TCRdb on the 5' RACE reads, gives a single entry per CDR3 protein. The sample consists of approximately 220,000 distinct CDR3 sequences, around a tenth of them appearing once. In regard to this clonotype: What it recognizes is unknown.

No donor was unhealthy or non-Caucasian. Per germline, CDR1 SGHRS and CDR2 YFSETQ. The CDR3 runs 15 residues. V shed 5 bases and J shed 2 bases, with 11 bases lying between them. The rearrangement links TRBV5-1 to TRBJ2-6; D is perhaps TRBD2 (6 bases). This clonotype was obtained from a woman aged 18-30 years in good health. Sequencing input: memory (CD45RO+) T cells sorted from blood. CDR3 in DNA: TGCGCCAGCAGTGTCTCGGGGGCTGGGGCCAACGTCCTGACTTTC. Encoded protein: CASSVSGAGANVLTF.